These 27 T cell receptor beta chains originate from one sample sequenced in a study of breast tumors, draining lymph nodes, adjacent tissues. The lymph nodes were axillary draining lymph nodes from breast cancer patients. Each CDR3 protein is one row after TCRdb ran MiXCR on the multiplex PCR reads. The profile shows 120,000 to 150,000 distinct CDR3 sequences, about 33% of them singletons. Sequenced: axillary lymph node tissue. The receptors stem from a female donor with breast cancer. Some clones in this sample may be carry-over from other donors' samples.

The table lists this clonotype with many counts. The DNA for the CDR3 is TGTGCCAGCAGTTTACCTAGACAGGGGCTGAACACCGGGGAGCTGTTTTTT. Its protein product is CASSLPRQGLNTGELFF. The rearrangement uses TRBV12-3 or TRBV12-4 and TRBJ2-2; 8 bases are a match to TRBD1. The CDR3 is 17 residues long. V was clipped by 2 bases and J by 1 base; unmatched bases: 6.

The gene calls are TRBV7-8 and TRBJ1-6, with TRBD1 matching over 10 bases. Trimming took 4 bases from V and 11 from J; bases not matched to a gene: 5. The CDR3 extends over 14 amino acids. The germline V gene encodes CDR1 SGHVS and CDR2 FQNEAQ. CDR3 region: CASSYPGTGAPLHF. The CDR3 DNA follows: TGTGCCAGCAGCTATCCCGGGACAGGGGCACCCCTCCACTTT.

This chain joins TRBV18 and TRBJ2-7; TRBD2 aligns across 12 bases. Germline V gives CDR1 KGHSH, CDR2 LQKENI. The CDR3 spans 15 residues. J gave up 3 bases and V 2 bases, and 2 bases lay outside the gene matches. For the CDR3, the DNA is TGTGCCAGCTCACCATTACTAGCGGGGGGCTACGAGCAGTACTTC. This codes for CASSPLLAGGYEQYF.

The genes are TRBV10-3 and TRBJ2-5; either TRBD1 or TRBD2 may supply D (7 bases each). This CDR3 has 14 residues. Trimming pared 10 bases from V and 5 bases from J, leaving 20 bases between. CDR1 is ENHRY, CDR2 SYGVKD, per germline. CDR3 amino acids: CATGRGGGQETQYF. For the CDR3, the DNA is TGTGCCACGGGCCGGGGAGGGGGCCAGGAGACCCAGTACTTC.

This clonotype was detected many times. Sequence at one end of the junction differs from germline and may be a read error. The gene calls are TRBV20-1 and TRBJ2-3, with a tentative D call TRBD2 (5 bases). Germline V CDR1 and CDR2: DFQATT, SNEGSKA (reference sequence). This CDR3 has 15 residues. Here the CDR3 DNA reads TGCAGTGCTGGAGAGACTACCTCCCTTGCAGATACGCAGTATTTT. The encoded protein is CSAGETTSLADTQYF.

This sequence joins TRBV24-1 and TRBJ2-2; 8 bases fit TRBD2. Losses at the gene ends were 4 bases for V and 7 bases for J; bases not matched to a gene: 13. The CDR3 is 17 residues long. Per germline, CDR1 KGHDR and CDR2 SFDVKD. The CDR3 nucleotides read TGTGCCACCAGTGACCCCCCCGGACTAGCTTTGGGCGGGGAGCTGTTTTTT. This sequence encodes CATSDPPGLALGGELFF.

This clonotype was counted many times. The rearrangement links TRBV20-1 to TRBJ2-1; no firm D call. Germline lookup yields CDR1 DFQATT and CDR2 SNEGSKA (reference sequence). V lost 6 bases and J lost 0, with 12 bases in between. This CDR3 region has 14 residues. This CDR3 is CSALPASSYNEQFF. The CDR3 bases are TGCAGTGCCCTACCCGCGAGCTCCTACAATGAGCAGTTCTTC.

This clonotype was observed at least ten times. The chain couples TRBV15 to TRBJ1-5; 9 nucleotides match TRBD1. V shed 5 bases, J shed 6 bases, and the junction held 5 bases outside the gene matches. The CDR3 is 14 residues long. Germline values: CDR1 LNHNV, CDR2 YYDKDF (reference sequence). The chain's CDR3 is CATSDRGVSQPQHF. The DNA for the CDR3 is TGTGCCACCAGCGACAGGGGGGTGTCTCAGCCCCAGCATTTT.

This clonotype was counted many times. The V call is TRBV5-4, the J call TRBJ1-2, with 11 bases fitting TRBD1. The germline V gene has CDR1 SGHNT and CDR2 YYREEE (reference sequence). With 0 bases clipped from V and 4 bases from J, the junction kept 2 bases outside the gene matches. The CDR3 consists of 15 residues. Written as DNA, the CDR3 is TGTGCCAGCAGCTTGGGGACAGGGGGCTTCTATGGCTACACCTTC. Translation gives CASSLGTGGFYGYTF.

This clonotype was observed many times. The genes are TRBV7-8 and TRBJ2-3, with TRBD2 matching over 10 bases. This CDR3 has 14 amino acids. V dropped 4 bases and J dropped 5; count of bases not matched to a gene: 3. In germline, CDR1 is SGHVS, CDR2 FQNEAQ. The CDR3 DNA reads TGTGCCAGCAGCTCCGGGACTAGCGTAGATACGCAGTATTTT. It yields the protein CASSSGTSVDTQYF. Combining the CDR3 with reference TRBV7-8 and TRBJ2-3 gives the whole variable domain GAGVSQSPRYKVAKRGQDVALRCDPISGHVSLFWYQQALGQGPEFLTYFQNEAQLDKSGLPSDRFFAERPEGSVSTLKIQRTQQEDSAVYLCASSSGTSVDTQYFGPGTRLTVL.

This chain links TRBV15 with TRBJ1-1; no definite D call. With 2 bases removed from V and 5 bases from J, the gap between germline ends came to 9 bases. Germline V gene sequence: CDR1 LNHNV, CDR2 YYDKDF (reference sequence). The CDR3 length is 13 residues. The CDR3 loop is CATSRLLVTEAFF. The CDR3, as DNA: TGTGCCACCAGCAGACTACTAGTAACTGAAGCTTTCTTT.

Details on this clonotype: A read error may produce the germline difference seen at one junction end. The V call is TRBV11-3, the J call TRBJ2-1; possibly TRBD2 for D (5 bases). Germline CDR1 SGHNT, CDR2 YENEEA. The CDR3 totals 14 residues. CDR3 sequence reads: CASSSGRGSTEQSF. The CDR3 coding sequence is TGTGCCAGCAGCTCAGGTCGAGGGTCGACTGAGCAGTCCTTC.

The CDR3 spells CATRQGSEKLFF. DNA of the CDR3: TGTGCCACCAGACAGGGGAGTGAAAAACTGTTTTTT. This sequence joins TRBV12-3 or TRBV12-4 and TRBJ1-4; TRBD1 agrees at 8 bases. Unmatched junction bases numbered 5, after V lost 10 bases and J lost 7 bases. This CDR3 region has 12 residues.

Many counts were recorded for this clonotype. V is TRBV9 and J is TRBJ1-2, with TRBD1 as a possible D gene (5 bases). The CDR3 is 14 amino acids. The V gene's germline CDR1 is SGDLS and CDR2 YYNGEE. Trimming shortened V by 3 bases and J by 5 bases, and 14 bases separated the two germline ends. CDR3: CASSGPLGEYGYTF. The CDR3 DNA follows: TGTGCCAGCAGCGGACCCCTGGGGGAGTATGGCTACACCTTC.

With respect to this clonotype: Its ends do not fully match the called genes, so a read error is possible. The rearrangement links TRBV5-1 to TRBJ1-6; D perhaps matches TRBD1 (5 bases). Germline V gene lookup returns CDR1 SGHRS and CDR2 YFSETQ. CDR3 length equals 16 residues. The CDR3 loop reads CASRTWAGYYSSPLHF. The DNA of the CDR3 is TGTGCCAGCAGGACATGGGCCGGCTACTACTCCTCACCCCTCCACTTT.

This sequence joins TRBV20-1 and TRBJ2-1, with TRBD1 identical over 11 bases. After removal of 0 bases from V and 7 bases from J, the junction contained 5 bases not matched to a gene. Germline CDR1 DFQATT, CDR2 SNEGSKA (reference sequence). CDR3 length: 15 residues. The CDR3 DNA reads TGCAGTGCTAGAGACTCCGGGACAGGGGGAAATGAGCAGTTCTTC. Translated: CSARDSGTGGNEQFF.

V and J are TRBV2 and TRBJ1-1; D remains ambiguous. The CDR3 spans 15 residues. With 2 bases removed from V and 1 base from J, the gap between germline ends came to 11 bases. Germline V gene sequence: CDR1 SNHLY, CDR2 FYNNEI. The DNA of the CDR3 is TGTGCCAGCAGTGAAATGGGTCAGGCGAACACTGAAGCTTTCTTT. This translates into CASSEMGQANTEAFF.

This clonotype came up a few times. The V gene is TRBV6-6, the J gene TRBJ1-1; weak D call: TRBD1 (5 bases). Per the germline V gene, CDR1 is MNHNY and CDR2 is SVGAGI (reference sequence). This CDR3 comprises 13 residues. V lost 5 bases, J lost 6 bases, and 13 bases lay in between. The CDR3 bases are TGTGCCAGCAGTGATCCGGACATCGCTGAAGCTTTCTTT. Translated: CASSDPDIAEAFF.

This chain joins TRBV29-1 and TRBJ2-1; 7 bases map to TRBD1. Germline V gives CDR1 SQVTM, CDR2 ANQGSEA. This CDR3 has 16 amino acids. The ends lost 1 base at V and 7 bases at J; junction bases unmatched: 13. CDR3 region: CSVEGTRGTWENEQFF. CDR3 nucleotides: TGCAGCGTTGAAGGTACCAGGGGGACCTGGGAAAATGAGCAGTTCTTC.

This clonotype was detected many times. V usage is TRBV30 and J usage is TRBJ1-2; D not resolved. V lost 0 bases, J lost 2 bases, and 7 bases lay in between. CDR3 size: 13 residues. Germline V gene lookup returns CDR1 GTSNPN and CDR2 SVGIG (reference sequence). Here the CDR3 reads CAWSVLGNYGYTF. The CDR3 DNA follows: TGTGCCTGGAGTGTCTTAGGGAACTATGGCTACACCTTC.

The sample holds many counts of this clonotype. V gene TRBV12-3 or TRBV12-4 combines with J gene TRBJ1-2; weak D call: TRBD1 (6 bases). Trimming cost V 3 bases and J 10 bases, with 12 bases left between them. CDR3 length equals 12 residues. CDR3 in DNA: TGTGCCAGCAGTTTGGAGGGGGGTGCCTACACCTTC. Its translation is CASSLEGGAYTF.

The chain links TRBV19 to TRBJ2-7, with 7 positions matching TRBD1. CDR3 length: 17 residues. In germline, CDR1 is LNHDA, CDR2 SQIVND (reference sequence). With V trimmed by 4 bases and J by 0 bases, 12 bases remained unmatched. CDR3 residues: CASSTVPGQQSSYEQYF. For the CDR3, the DNA is TGTGCCAGTAGTACCGTCCCGGGACAGCAGAGCTCCTACGAGCAGTACTTC.

This clonotype came up many times. The chain recombines TRBV4-1 with TRBJ2-5; 9 positions agree with TRBD2. V lost 0 bases and J lost 3; bases outside the gene matches: 2. The CDR3 is 15 amino acids. From germline, CDR1 is MGHRA and CDR2 YSYEKL. This chain's CDR3 is CASSQDRTSEETQYF. CDR3 DNA sequence: TGCGCCAGCAGCCAAGATAGGACTAGCGAAGAGACCCAGTACTTC.

The chain couples TRBV25-1 to TRBJ1-6; D may be TRBD1 (6 bases). V gave up 9 bases and J gave up 8 bases, with 20 bases separating them. The germline V gene has CDR1 MGHDK and CDR2 SYGVNS. The CDR3 runs to 15 residues. This CDR3 reads CARDISGGAYSPLHF. CDR3 DNA sequence: TGTGCCAGAGACATTAGTGGGGGCGCTTATTCACCCCTCCACTTT.

This clonotype was detected only a few times. V is TRBV7-3 and J is TRBJ1-1; D gene ambiguous. Deletions cut 2 bases from V and 1 base from J, with 8 bases between. This CDR3 region has 14 residues. Germline V lookup: CDR1 SGHTA, CDR2 FQGTGA. CDR3 nucleotides: TGTGCCAGCAGCTTAGGGTTGGGGAACACTGAAGCTTTCTTT. The encoded protein is CASSLGLGNTEAFF.

This clonotype was seen ten or more times. This chain connects TRBV7-9 to TRBJ2-7; the match to TRBD1 covers 10 bases. Trimming at V came to 3 bases and at J to 9 bases, leaving 8 bases not matched to a gene. The CDR3 contains 14 residues. CDR1 SEHNR and CDR2 FQNEAQ come from the germline V gene (reference sequence). Here the CDR3 reads CASSFRDRGLWQYV. CDR3 DNA sequence: TGTGCCAGCAGCTTCCGGGACAGGGGATTGTGGCAGTACGTC.

There are many counts of this clonotype. This rearrangement joins TRBV27 to TRBJ2-6, with no clear D. CDR3 length: 14 residues. Germline CDR1 reads MNHEY; CDR2 reads SMNVEV (reference sequence). V lost 3 bases and J lost 0, with 3 bases in between. This chain's CDR3 is CASSLSSGANVLTF. CDR3 sequence (DNA): TGTGCCAGCAGTTTGAGCTCTGGGGCCAACGTCCTGACTTTC.